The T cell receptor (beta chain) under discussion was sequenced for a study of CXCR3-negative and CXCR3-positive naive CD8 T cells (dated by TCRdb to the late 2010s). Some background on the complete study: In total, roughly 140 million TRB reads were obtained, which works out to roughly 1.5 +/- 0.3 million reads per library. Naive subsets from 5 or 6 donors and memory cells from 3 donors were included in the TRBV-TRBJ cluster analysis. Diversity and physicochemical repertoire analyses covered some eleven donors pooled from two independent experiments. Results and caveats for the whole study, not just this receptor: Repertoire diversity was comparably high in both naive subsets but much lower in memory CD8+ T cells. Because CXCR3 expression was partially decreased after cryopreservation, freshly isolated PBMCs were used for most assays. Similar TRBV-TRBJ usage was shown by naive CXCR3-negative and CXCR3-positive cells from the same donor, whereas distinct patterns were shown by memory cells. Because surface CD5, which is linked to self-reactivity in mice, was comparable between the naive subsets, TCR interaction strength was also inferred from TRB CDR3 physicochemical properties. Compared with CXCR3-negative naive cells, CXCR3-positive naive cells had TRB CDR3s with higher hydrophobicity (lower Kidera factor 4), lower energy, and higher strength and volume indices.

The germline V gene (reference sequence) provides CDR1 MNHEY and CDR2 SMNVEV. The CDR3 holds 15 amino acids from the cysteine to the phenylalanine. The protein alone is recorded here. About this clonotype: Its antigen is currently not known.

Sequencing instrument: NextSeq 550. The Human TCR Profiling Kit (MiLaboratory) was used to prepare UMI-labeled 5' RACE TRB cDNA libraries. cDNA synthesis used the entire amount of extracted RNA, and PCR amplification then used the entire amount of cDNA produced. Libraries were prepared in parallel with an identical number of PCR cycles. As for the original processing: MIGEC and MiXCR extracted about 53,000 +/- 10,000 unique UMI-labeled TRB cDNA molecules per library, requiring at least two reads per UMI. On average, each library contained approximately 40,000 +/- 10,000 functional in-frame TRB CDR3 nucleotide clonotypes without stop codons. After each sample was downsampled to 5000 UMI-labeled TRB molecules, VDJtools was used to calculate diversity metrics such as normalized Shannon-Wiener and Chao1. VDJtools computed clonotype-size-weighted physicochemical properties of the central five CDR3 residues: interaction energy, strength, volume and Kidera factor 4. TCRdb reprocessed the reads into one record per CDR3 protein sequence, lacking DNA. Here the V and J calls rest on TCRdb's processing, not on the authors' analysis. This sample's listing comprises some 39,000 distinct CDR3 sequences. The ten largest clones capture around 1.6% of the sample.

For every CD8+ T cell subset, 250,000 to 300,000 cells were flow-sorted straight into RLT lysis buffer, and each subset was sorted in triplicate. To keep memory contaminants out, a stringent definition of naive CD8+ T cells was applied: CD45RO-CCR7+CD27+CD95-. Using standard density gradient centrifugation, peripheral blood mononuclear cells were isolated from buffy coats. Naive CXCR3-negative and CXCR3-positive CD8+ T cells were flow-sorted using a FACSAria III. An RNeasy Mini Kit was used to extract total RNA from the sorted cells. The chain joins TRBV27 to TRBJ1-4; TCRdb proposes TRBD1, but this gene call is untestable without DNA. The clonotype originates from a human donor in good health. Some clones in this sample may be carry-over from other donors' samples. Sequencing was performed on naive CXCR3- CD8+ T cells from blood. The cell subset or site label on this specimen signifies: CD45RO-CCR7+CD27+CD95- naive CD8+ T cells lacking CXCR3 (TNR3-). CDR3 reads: CASSVRDGRNEKLFF.